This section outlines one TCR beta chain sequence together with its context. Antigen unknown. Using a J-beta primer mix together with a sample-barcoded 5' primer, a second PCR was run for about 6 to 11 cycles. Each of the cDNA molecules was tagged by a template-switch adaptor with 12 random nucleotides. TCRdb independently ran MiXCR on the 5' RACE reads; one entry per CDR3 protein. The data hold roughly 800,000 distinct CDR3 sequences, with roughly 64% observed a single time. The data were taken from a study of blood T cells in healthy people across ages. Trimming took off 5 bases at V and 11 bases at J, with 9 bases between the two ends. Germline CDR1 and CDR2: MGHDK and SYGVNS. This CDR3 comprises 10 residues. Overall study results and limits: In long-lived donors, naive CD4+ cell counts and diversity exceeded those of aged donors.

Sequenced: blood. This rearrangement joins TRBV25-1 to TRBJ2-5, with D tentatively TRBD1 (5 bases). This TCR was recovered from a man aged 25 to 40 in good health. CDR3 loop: CASSPDSQYF. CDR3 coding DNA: TGTGCCAGCAGTCCTGACAGTCAGTACTTC.